The rows below give T cell receptor beta chains drawn from one sample of a study of blood T cell repertoires in COVID-19. Method: immunoSEQ multiplex PCR; TCRdb's copy keeps in-frame clones and lacks some. The table shows some 150,000 clones, with approximately 81% occurring only once. Specimen: peripheral blood. The receptors come from a man aged 35-49 years with acute or convalescent COVID-19. Both conserved end residues are part of each CDR3.

v_call cdr3_aa
TRBV11-3 CASSLTNDRGTSNQPQHF
TRBV2 CASNRDSNSPLHF
TRBV6-2/TRBV6-3 CASSGQANTGELFF
TRBV12-5 CASGGEGPEAFF
TRBV7-3 CASSEGHGGELFF
TRBV27 CASSPQNNYGYTF
TRBV5-1 CASSMGPGREESPLHF
TRBV2 CASSGAYSNQPQHF
TRBV7-8 CASIRTGTSARSEQFF
TRBV28 CASSLRGPRLHF
TRBV18 CASSSSSGGPQETQYF